These 15 T cell receptor beta chains were sequenced from one sample in a study of blood T cell repertoires in COVID-19. The assay was immunoSEQ multiplex PCR, and TCRdb's table has in-frame clones only and misses some. The sample comprises 250,000 to 400,000 clones, around 87% of which are singletons, and about 5.2% rests with the top ten. Sequenced sample: PBMCs or T cells enriched from blood (not recorded which). The receptors shown here come from a woman in her thirties who had recovered from COVID-19.

The genes are TRBV29-1 and TRBJ2-1, with D possibly being TRBD2 (6 bases). Germline-derived CDR1 and CDR2 are SQVTM and ANQGSEA. With 7 bases removed from V and 15 bases from J, the gap between germline ends came to 22 bases. This CDR3 comprises 12 residues. The CDR3, as DNA: TGCAGCGCTGGAGGGTTAAATCAACGACCGTTCTTC. Translating it yields CSAGGLNQRPFF.

The chain carries TRBV10-2 and TRBJ2-7; 8 nucleotides align to TRBD1. This CDR3 comprises 14 residues. Per germline, CDR1 WSHSY and CDR2 SAAADI. J was trimmed by 0 bases and V by 2 bases; bases with no gene match: 0. CDR3 bases: TGCGCCAGCAGTGAGGACAGGGGCTCCTACGAGCAGTACTTC. Residues: CASSEDRGSYEQYF.

The chain is built from TRBV10-3 and TRBJ2-5; D may be TRBD2 (6 bases). Trimming shortened V by 2 bases and J by 5 bases, and 12 bases separated the two germline ends. In germline, CDR1 is ENHRY, CDR2 SYGVKD. The CDR3 covers 14 residues. CDR3 protein: CAISEAGSGETQYF. The CDR3 bases are TGTGCCATCAGTGAGGCGGGGAGCGGGGAGACCCAGTACTTC.

The V and J genes are TRBV20-1 and TRBJ2-3, with TRBD2 matching over 9 bases. CDR1 is DFQATT and CDR2 is SNEGSKA in the germline V gene (reference sequence). The CDR3 has 19 amino acids. The V segment lost 3 bases and the J segment 4 bases; nucleotides outside the gene matches: 20. This CDR3 is CSASVSPAGGSHWADTQYF. The CDR3 region has the DNA TGCAGTGCTAGTGTCTCCCCAGCGGGGGGCTCTCATTGGGCAGATACGCAGTATTTT.

This chain connects TRBV3-1 (or the pseudogene TRBV3-2) to TRBJ2-1, with 10 bases identical to TRBD1. Germline V gene data show CDR1 as LGHDT and CDR2 as YNNKEL (reference sequence). This CDR3 region has 15 residues. V lost 4 bases, J lost 2 bases, and 2 bases stayed unmatched. In DNA, the CDR3 is TGTGCCAGCAGCCTTGACAGGGGGCCCTACAATGAGCAGTTCTTC. Its translation: CASSLDRGPYNEQFF.

The CDR3 loop reads CASSLATYEQYF. DNA for the CDR3: TGTGCCAGCAGCTTAGCCACCTACGAGCAGTACTTC. The rearrangement links TRBV11-2 to TRBJ2-7; D not certain. The germline V gene has CDR1 SGHAT and CDR2 FQNNGV. The V end lost 1 base, the J end lost 2 bases, and 3 bases lay between the germline ends. The CDR3 is made up of 12 amino acids.

The chain links TRBV9 to TRBJ2-5, with 8 positions matching TRBD1. The CDR3 extends over 15 amino acids. V lost 0 bases, J lost 5 bases, and 6 bases stayed unmatched. Germline V gene data show CDR1 as SGDLS and CDR2 as YYNGEE. The CDR3 loop reads CASSVVSGGGETQYF. The CDR3 DNA reads as TGTGCCAGCAGCGTAGTTTCAGGGGGCGGCGAGACCCAGTACTTC.

The chain uses TRBV7-8 and TRBJ2-5; the D gene is possibly TRBD1 (6 bases). This CDR3 has 16 residues. The germline gives CDR1 SGHVS, CDR2 FQNEAQ. The ends were cut back, 1 base at V and 5 bases at J, with 17 bases in the middle. As DNA, the CDR3 is TGTGCCAGCAGCTTAGGTGGCCAGGGGCGAGGGGAGACCCAGTACTTC. Its translation: CASSLGGQGRGETQYF.

The chain links TRBV11-1 to TRBJ2-5, with 10 positions matching TRBD2. J was trimmed by 4 bases and V by 6 bases; bases with no gene match: 5. Germline V lookup: CDR1 SGHAT, CDR2 FQDESV (reference sequence). This CDR3 is 14 amino acids long. The CDR3 is CASRRLAGRETQYF. In DNA form, the CDR3 reads TGTGCCAGCAGGCGACTAGCGGGTAGAGAGACCCAGTACTTC.

This clone was seen only a few times. The chain uses TRBV10-3 and TRBJ2-5; D may be TRBD2 (6 bases). The CDR3 runs 13 residues. Trimming removed 5 bases at V and 5 bases at J, with 12 bases between. The germline V gene encodes CDR1 ENHRY and CDR2 SYGVKD. The CDR3 here is CAISLAGIETQYF. The CDR3 DNA is TGTGCCATCAGTTTGGCGGGAATTGAGACCCAGTACTTC.

V gene TRBV29-1 combines with J gene TRBJ1-2, with a possible D match to TRBD1 (5 bases). CDR1 and CDR2 (germline): SQVTM, ANQGSEA. The CDR3 extends over 15 amino acids. V lost 1 base to trimming and J lost 4 bases, with 16 bases between them. In nucleotides, the CDR3 is TGCAGCGTTGAAGGAACGCGGGAAAGGGGCTATGGCTACACCTTC. Protein sequence: CSVEGTRERGYGYTF.

This rearrangement joins TRBV9 to TRBJ1-4; 11 positions match TRBD1. V dropped 4 bases and J dropped 7; count of bases not matched to a gene: 9. Germline assignment: CDR1 SGDLS and CDR2 YYNGEE. This CDR3 has 16 amino acids. This chain's CDR3 is CASSPQGGTGGEKLFF. CDR3 sequence (DNA): TGTGCCAGCAGCCCTCAGGGGGGGACAGGGGGTGAAAAACTGTTTTTT.

A note on this clone: Other DNA sequences in the same sample also yield this CDR3. As DNA, the CDR3 is TGTGCCAGCAGCCAAGGGCTTAACACCGGGGAGCTGTTTTTT. Protein product: CASSQGLNTGELFF. The chain employs TRBV3-1 (or the pseudogene TRBV3-2) and TRBJ2-2; D uncertain. The CDR3 runs to 14 residues. In germline, CDR1 is LGHDT, CDR2 YNNKEL (reference sequence). Trimming removed 1 base from V and 2 bases from J, with 5 bases in between.

The chain carries TRBV18 and TRBJ2-1; D is undetermined. This CDR3 has 11 amino acids. Looked up from germline, CDR1 is KGHSH and CDR2 is LQKENI. Trimming shortened V by 3 bases and J by 8 bases, and 5 bases separated the two germline ends. CDR3 DNA sequence: TGTGCCAGCTCACCTTTAGATGAGCAGTTCTTC. Amino acids: CASSPLDEQFF.

The chain joins TRBV28 to TRBJ1-3, with D possibly matching TRBD1 (6 bases). Per germline, CDR1 MDHEN and CDR2 SYDVKM. The CDR3 length is 18 residues. V was shortened by 6 bases and J by 0 bases, with 21 bases between the two germline ends. The CDR3 protein is CASRLTGTLSISGNTIYF. The CDR3 DNA sequence: TGTGCCAGCAGGTTAACGGGGACACTCTCTATCTCTGGAAACACCATATATTTT.